Described below is a single TCR beta chain sequence and its context. The target antigen is unknown. This CDR3 has 16 residues. V was clipped by 0 bases and J by 2 bases, with 13 bases between them. In germline, CDR1 is LGHNA, CDR2 YSLEER. This sample stems from a study of identical twins. Broader study findings: In cord blood, abundant beta clonotypes had fewer insertions; memory showed no trend. There was an excess of low generation probability in the out-of-frame alpha sequences that twins shared. Researchers caution that invariant MAIT and iNKT cells could partly confound zero-insertion analyses.

cDNA molecules carried unique molecular identifiers, and template switching added a universal primer site. TCRdb itself ran the 5' RACE reads through MiXCR, one entry per CDR3 protein. The sample lists 450,000 or so distinct CDR3 sequences, less than 20% occurring once. Sequencing input: naive T cells sorted from blood. J is TRBJ2-5 and V is TRBV4-3; D call uncertain. The sequence was obtained from a man aged 45-65 years in good health. The CDR3 loop reads CASSQDGRPSQETQYF. DNA of the CDR3: TGCGCCAGCAGCCAAGACGGACGACCCTCTCAAGAGACCCAGTACTTC.